This is a list of T cell receptor beta chains from one sample in a study of vaccination and CD4 T cells after COVID-19. One entry per CDR3 protein, called by TCRdb with MiXCR from the PCR reads. The sample holds about 12,000 distinct CDR3 sequences, over 45% seen once. These receptors' targets are unknown. Sequencing used CD4+ T cells from blood, cultured in vitro. The receptors were sampled from a human donor who had recovered from COVID-19. The CDR3 runs from the conserved cysteine through the conserved F or W. A D gene is named only where the DNA matches it firmly. For some rows the clone size is stated as once, few or many, or as a class when expanded; others skip it.

D	V	size	J	DNA	CDR3
.	TRBV7-6	few	TRBJ2-5	TGTGCCAGCAGCTCCGGACTAGAGGAGGGGGCCCAGTACTTC	CASSSGLEEGAQYF
.	TRBV27	.	TRBJ2-1	TGTGCCAGCAGCCCCGGGTTTTACAATGAGCAGTTCTTC	CASSPGFYNEQFF
.	TRBV7-3	.	TRBJ2-1	TGTGCCAGCAGCCCTCGGACGGGTGACAATGAGCAGTTCTTC	CASSPRTGDNEQFF
.	TRBV4-3	.	TRBJ2-6	TGCGCCAGCAGCCAAGATTCGGGAACAGGGTCTGGGGCCAACGTCCTGACTTTC	CASSQDSGTGSGANVLTF
.	TRBV7-6	few	TRBJ2-7	TGTGCCAGCAGCTTAGGGTTGGGAAGGGACCACGAGCAGTACTTC	CASSLGLGRDHEQYF
.	TRBV5-1	few	TRBJ2-7	TGCGCCAGCAGCTTAAACTTCTACGAGCAGTACTTC	CASSLNFYEQYF
.	TRBV4-1	.	TRBJ1-3	TGCGCCAGCAGCCAAATAGGGGGAAGGTCCTCTGGAAACACCATATATTTT	CASSQIGGRSSGNTIYF
TRBD1	TRBV30	.	TRBJ1-2	TGTGCCTGGAGTGTATTTGGGGACAGGGGATCCTATGGCTACACCTTC	CAWSVFGDRGSYGYTF
.	TRBV28	.	TRBJ2-7	TGTGCCAGCAGTGAACCAACCTGGGGGGAGCAGTACTTC	CASSEPTWGEQYF
TRBD2	TRBV2	.	TRBJ2-1	TGTGCCAGCAGGCCGACCGGGACTAGCGGGCAAAATGAGCAGTTCTTC	CASRPTGTSGQNEQFF
.	TRBV28	.	TRBJ1-1	TGTGCCAGCCTTCCCCCCGGGGACTGGAAGAACACTGAAGCTTTCTTT	CASLPPGDWKNTEAFF
TRBD1	TRBV18	.	TRBJ2-7	TGTGCCAGCTCACCAGGACAGGACAACCCCTACGAGCAGTACTTC	CASSPGQDNPYEQYF
TRBD1	TRBV24-1	.	TRBJ1-5	TGTGTCACCAGTGATTCGGGGGGCAGGGGGCGTTTTCAGCCCCAGCATTTT	CVTSDSGGRGRFQPQHF
TRBD1	TRBV6-1	few	TRBJ1-2	TGTGCCAGCACCGGGACAGGGAGTAACTATGGCTACACCTTC	CASTGTGSNYGYTF
.	TRBV11-2	few	TRBJ2-5	TGTGCCAGCAGCTTAGGAGAGCAGGCGTGGGGAGAGACCCAGTACTTC	CASSLGEQAWGETQYF
.	TRBV2	.	TRBJ2-7	TGTGCCAGCAGTGAACAGGGAGGAGTGTACGAGCAGTACTTC	CASSEQGGVYEQYF
.	TRBV2	few	TRBJ1-5	TGTGCCAGCAGGAAAGAGAGGAATCAGCCCCAGCATTTT	CASRKERNQPQHF
.	TRBV2	.	TRBJ1-2	TGTGCCAGCAGTTCCCTTTCTAACTATGGCTACACCTTC	CASSSLSNYGYTF
TRBD1	TRBV2	.	TRBJ1-1	TGTGCACACACGAAACAGGGGGTCACTGAAGCTTTCTTT	CAHTKQGVTEAFF
TRBD2	TRBV27	.	TRBJ2-3	TGTACCAGCACCCCTCGGGGGGGCACAGATACGCAGTATTTT	CTSTPRGGTDTQYF
TRBD2	TRBV11-3	once	TRBJ2-7	TGTGCCAGCAGCTCCAGCGGGAGGGACTACGGGCAGTACTTC	CASSSSGRDYGQYF
TRBD1	TRBV6-5	.	TRBJ2-3	TGTGCCAGCAGTTACGGACAGGGGAGACTCACAGATACGCAGTATTTT	CASSYGQGRLTDTQYF
.	TRBV7-2	few	TRBJ2-2	TGTGCCAGCAGCTTAATGGGGAGGACAGTGAACACCGGGGAGCTGTTTTTT	CASSLMGRTVNTGELFF
TRBD1	TRBV11-3	.	TRBJ2-3	TGTGCCAGCAGCTCCGACAGGGGCAGGGATACGCAGTATTTT	CASSSDRGRDTQYF
.	TRBV7-2	.	TRBJ1-6	TGTGCCAGCAGCTTAGGGCGGAATTCACCCCTCCACTTT	CASSLGRNSPLHF
TRBD2	TRBV10-1	few	TRBJ2-5	TGCGCCAGCAGTCCCGGGACTAACCAAGAGACCCAGTACTTC	CASSPGTNQETQYF
TRBD1	TRBV4-3	.	TRBJ1-6	TGCGCCAGCAGCCAAGATAAGGACGGGACAGGGAATTCACCCCTCCACTTT	CASSQDKDGTGNSPLHF
TRBD1	TRBV6-1	.	TRBJ1-2	TGTGCCAGCAGAGGGACAGGGGGGAACTATGGCTACACCTTC	CASRGTGGNYGYTF
.	TRBV20-1	.	TRBJ1-1	TGCAGTGCTAGTTTCAAGGGGGTGAACACTGAAGCTTTCTTT	CSASFKGVNTEAFF
TRBD1	TRBV27	.	TRBJ2-5	TGTGCCAGCAGTTTATCCTGGACAGGGAAGGAGACCCAGTACTTC	CASSLSWTGKETQYF
TRBD1	TRBV6-2/TRBV6-3	.	TRBJ1-5	TGTGCCAGCAGGGACAGGGGGCAGGATCAGCCCCAGCATTTT	CASRDRGQDQPQHF
TRBD1	TRBV7-9	.	TRBJ2-5	TGTGCCAGCAGCTTAGCCCGCGGGACAGGGGTGAGGAGAAAAAACTGGGAGACCCAGTACTTC	CASSLARGTGVRRKNWETQYF
.	TRBV7-3	few	TRBJ2-1	TGTGCCAGCAGCTTAAGGAGTTACAATGAGCAGTTCTTC	CASSLRSYNEQFF
TRBD1	TRBV6-1	few	TRBJ2-7	TGTGCCAGCAGCAAAGGACAGGGTACCTACGAGCAGTACTTC	CASSKGQGTYEQYF
TRBD1	TRBV2	few	TRBJ2-5	TGTGCCAGCCGCCAGGGGACAGGGGGCGGAGAGACCCAGTACTTC	CASRQGTGGGETQYF
TRBD2	TRBV28	.	TRBJ2-7	TGTGCCAGCAGTTCCGGGACTAGTAAAAACTTTCAGTACTTC	CASSSGTSKNFQYF
TRBD2	TRBV7-9	.	TRBJ2-4	TGTGCCAGCAGCGGACGATTGACTAAGCGGGGGATAAACATTCAGTACTTC	CASSGRLTKRGINIQYF
TRBD2	TRBV6-1	.	TRBJ2-1	TGTGCCAGCAGTGCCGGGACTAGTCAAAATGAGCAGTTCTTC	CASSAGTSQNEQFF
.	TRBV19	.	TRBJ2-7	TGTGCCAGTTCCCCTACGCAGGGCGCGAGCTACGAGCAGTACTTC	CASSPTQGASYEQYF
.	TRBV7-2	few	TRBJ2-3	TGTGCCAGCAGCCCTGGGCTGACAGGTACGCAGTATTTT	CASSPGLTGTQYF
.	TRBV7-2	.	TRBJ2-3	TGTGCCAGCAGGTCTAACCCGGGAGCGCGGGCAGATACGCAGTATTTT	CASRSNPGARADTQYF
.	TRBV9	.	TRBJ2-5	TGTGCCAGCAGCGTAGGTGGCGGGGTGGGTCCCGAGGAGACCCAGTACTTC	CASSVGGGVGPEETQYF
.	TRBV11-2	.	TRBJ1-1	TGTGCCAGCAGCTTAAACTTGAACACTGAAGCTTTCTTT	CASSLNLNTEAFF
TRBD1	TRBV6-1	few	TRBJ2-3	TGTGCCAGCAGCAAGGGACAGGGGTTAAATACGCAGTATTTT	CASSKGQGLNTQYF
TRBD1	TRBV28	.	TRBJ1-5	TGTGCCAGCAGTCCCAACAGGGGAGGACAGCCCCAGCATTTT	CASSPNRGGQPQHF
TRBD2	TRBV4-2	few	TRBJ2-5	TGTGCCAGCAGCCAAGATCGGGGGGGCCAAGAGACCCAGTACTTC	CASSQDRGGQETQYF
TRBD1	TRBV2	.	TRBJ1-2	TGTGCCAGCAGTATTGAACAGGGGAACTATGGCTACACCTTC	CASSIEQGNYGYTF
.	TRBV12-3/TRBV12-4	.	TRBJ2-7	TGTGCCAGCAGTCCTGCCCCTAGGGGGGCCTACGAGCAGTACTTC	CASSPAPRGAYEQYF
.	TRBV6-1	few	TRBJ2-2	TGTGCCAGCAGAGCAACAGCGAACACCGGGGAGCTGTTTTTT	CASRATANTGELFF
.	TRBV12-3/TRBV12-4	.	TRBJ1-5	TGTGCCAGCAGTTTAGAGGTCAGTGTGGATCAGCCCCAGCATTTT	CASSLEVSVDQPQHF
TRBD1	TRBV19	.	TRBJ2-3	TGTGCCAGTAGTCAGCCGGGACAGGGTTTCACAGATACGCAGTATTTT	CASSQPGQGFTDTQYF